One and the same sample provided the 17 T cell receptor beta chains below, sequenced in a study of CD8 T cells in Susac syndrome. RNA was extracted with the RNeasy kit, and a quantity of 0.5 to 1 ug was reverse transcribed using random hexamers. Each CDR3 protein is one row after TCRdb ran MiXCR on the immunoSEQ multiplex PCR reads. The sample contains 100,000 to 150,000 distinct CDR3 sequences, 90% to 95% of which appear only once. Sequencing was done on a sample of CD8+ T cells from PBMCs. The source is a human donor with Susac syndrome.

The gene calls are TRBV20-1 and TRBJ2-7; 10 bases map to TRBD2. CDR3 size: 14 residues. The V and J ends lost 6 bases and 2 bases, in that order; junction bases with no gene match: 7. Germline V gene lookup returns CDR1 DFQATT and CDR2 SNEGSKA (reference sequence). Here the CDR3 DNA reads TGCAGTGCCATAGGACTAGCGGAACCCTACGAGCAGTACTTC. This translates into CSAIGLAEPYEQYF.

The gene calls are TRBV30 and TRBJ1-5, with TRBD1 identical over 7 bases. V gave up 5 bases and J gave up 9 bases; unmatched junction bases: 7. This CDR3 region has 12 residues. Germline assignment: CDR1 GTSNPN and CDR2 SVGIG (reference sequence). CDR3 nucleotide sequence: TGTGCCTGGGGGGACAGTCAACGGCCCCAGCATTTT. Its protein is CAWGDSQRPQHF.

This sequence joins TRBV7-3 and TRBJ2-2; perhaps TRBD2 as D (5 bases). V was trimmed by 4 bases and J by 4 bases, leaving 10 bases between them. This CDR3 has 14 amino acids. Germline V gene lookup returns CDR1 SGHTA and CDR2 FQGTGA. CDR3 sequence (DNA): TGTGCCAGCAGCTCCGAGGGTCTCACCGGGGAGCTGTTTTTT. Translated: CASSSEGLTGELFF.

This chain uses TRBV28 with TRBJ2-7; weak D call: TRBD1 (7 bases). The CDR3 covers 13 residues. Trimming pared 3 bases from V and 6 bases from J, leaving 12 bases between. Germline V gives CDR1 MDHEN, CDR2 SYDVKM. Here the CDR3 DNA reads TGTGCCAGCAGTTTCTACAGGGGAGGCGAGCAGTACTTC. Translation: CASSFYRGGEQYF.

The CDR3 spells CASSSVQTYEQYF. CDR3 nucleotides: TGTGCCAGCAGTTCGGTACAAACCTACGAGCAGTACTTC. This sequence joins TRBV12-3 or TRBV12-4 and TRBJ2-7; D unclear. The V and J ends lost 4 bases and 2 bases respectively, with 9 bases between them. The CDR3 covers 13 residues.

The J gene is TRBJ2-1, the V gene TRBV12-5, with TRBD1 as a possible D gene (6 bases). Per the germline V gene, CDR1 is LGHNT and CDR2 is FRNRAP. V shed 2 bases and J shed 4 bases, with 12 bases lying between them. CDR3 length: 15 residues. The CDR3 protein is CASGLKTGLYNEQFF. CDR3 nucleotides: TGTGCTAGTGGTTTGAAAACAGGGTTATACAATGAGCAGTTCTTC.

The genes are TRBV30 and TRBJ2-3; 9 positions match TRBD2. The V gene end was trimmed by 3 bases and the J gene end by 1 base; junction bases not matched to a gene: 5. This CDR3 contains 15 residues. CDR1 is GTSNPN and CDR2 is SVGIG in the germline V gene (reference sequence). CDR3 sequence: CAWRAGTSRTDTQYF. For the CDR3, the DNA is TGTGCCTGGAGGGCCGGGACTAGCCGCACAGATACGCAGTATTTT. Full variable domain (remainder filled in from reference TRBV30 and TRBJ2-3): SQTIHQWPATLVQPVGSPLSLECTVEGTSNPNLYWYRQAAGRGLQLLFYSVGIGQISSEVPQNLSASRPQDRQFILSSKKLLLSDSGFYLCAWRAGTSRTDTQYFGPGTRLTVL.

This chain joins TRBV15 and TRBJ2-4, with D unresolved. CDR1 and CDR2 (germline): LNHNV, YYDKDF (reference sequence). The CDR3 has 17 amino acids. Between the trimmed V and J ends, which lost 4 bases and 4 bases, there was a span of 20 bases. CDR3 residues: CATSTEKYGLPKNIQYF. The CDR3 DNA sequence: TGTGCCACCAGCACCGAAAAGTACGGTTTGCCGAAAAACATTCAGTACTTC. Drawing the rest from reference TRBV15 and TRBJ2-4, the complete variable domain is DAMVIQNPRYQVTQFGKPVTLSCSQTLNHNVMYWYQQKSSQAPKLLFHYYDKDFNNEADTPDNFQSRRPNTSFCFLDIRSPGLGDTAMYLCATSTEKYGLPKNIQYFGAGTRLSVL.

The chain links TRBV7-2 to TRBJ2-7; 9 bases fit TRBD1. The CDR3 spans 18 residues. Trimming cost V 4 bases and J 5 bases; bases outside gene matches: 18. In germline, CDR1 is SGHTA, CDR2 FQGNSA. CDR3 sequence: CASSSWGPYRDRAHEQYF. The CDR3 DNA is TGTGCCAGCAGCTCATGGGGCCCGTACCGGGACAGGGCCCACGAGCAGTACTTC.

J is TRBJ2-3 and V is TRBV7-9, with TRBD1 identical over 8 bases. CDR1 is SEHNR, CDR2 FQNEAQ, per germline (reference sequence). The V gene end was trimmed by 5 bases and the J gene end by 6 bases; junction bases not matched to a gene: 1. This CDR3 has 12 amino acids. CDR3 sequence (DNA): TGTGCCAGCAGCCGGACAGGGGATACGCAGTATTTT. Residues: CASSRTGDTQYF.

The rearrangement joins TRBV9 to TRBJ1-1, with 10 positions matching TRBD1. The CDR3 is 16 residues long. V gave up 3 bases and J gave up 6 bases; unmatched junction bases: 11. The V gene's germline CDR1 is SGDLS and CDR2 YYNGEE. The CDR3 spells CASSADPDRGGSEAFF. The DNA of the CDR3 is TGTGCCAGCAGCGCCGACCCGGACAGGGGGGGATCTGAAGCTTTCTTT.

The rearrangement uses TRBV29-1 and TRBJ2-3; the match to TRBD2 covers 14 bases. V lost 6 bases to trimming and J lost 5 bases; unmatched junction nucleotides: 10. Germline lookup yields CDR1 SQVTM and CDR2 ANQGSEA. The CDR3 runs 16 residues. The CDR3 here is CSVGSGLAGVGDTQYF. CDR3 bases: TGCAGCGTGGGATCGGGACTAGCGGGAGTGGGAGATACGCAGTATTTT.

This clonotype was seen a single time. The V and J genes are TRBV27 and TRBJ1-6; unclear D gene. V shed 2 bases and J shed 7 bases, with 9 bases lying between them. The CDR3 spans 14 residues. Germline CDR1 and CDR2: MNHEY and SMNVEV (reference sequence). The chain's CDR3 is CASSLRGINSPLHF. Written as DNA, the CDR3 is TGTGCCAGCAGTTTACGAGGGATCAATTCACCCCTCCACTTT.

The genes are TRBV5-6 and TRBJ2-7; D is unclear. V was shortened by 0 bases and J by 5 bases, with 12 bases between the two germline ends. The CDR3 is made up of 14 amino acids. Germline V gene sequence: CDR1 SGHDT, CDR2 YYEEEE. The CDR3 DNA reads as TGTGCCAGCAGCTTGGATGGGAATTCTAACGAGCAGTACTTC. Its protein is CASSLDGNSNEQYF.

V and J are TRBV27 and TRBJ2-1; D is undetermined. The CDR3 runs 14 residues. V lost 0 bases, J lost 6 bases, and 9 bases lay in between. The V gene's germline CDR1 is MNHEY and CDR2 SMNVEV (reference sequence). This CDR3 reads CASSLSWGSNEQFF. The CDR3 region has the DNA TGTGCCAGCAGTTTATCGTGGGGAAGCAATGAGCAGTTCTTC.

The chain couples TRBV20-1 to TRBJ1-5; a weak D match, TRBD1 (5 bases). The CDR3 runs 15 residues. Per the germline V gene, CDR1 is DFQATT and CDR2 is SNEGSKA (reference sequence). V was cut by 2 bases and J by 0 bases, with 11 bases left in between. CDR3 residues: CSARNGQDSNQPQHF. DNA of the CDR3: TGCAGTGCTAGAAACGGACAAGATAGCAATCAGCCCCAGCATTTT.

This clonotype appeared once. The chain uses TRBV7-9 and TRBJ2-1, with a possible D match to TRBD2 (6 bases). V lost 0 bases, J lost 6 bases, and 18 bases lay in between. The CDR3 runs 17 residues. Per germline, CDR1 SEHNR and CDR2 FQNEAQ (reference sequence). The CDR3 nucleotides read TGTGCCAGCAGCTTAGCAGAGGGACTCCAACTAAGCAATGAGCAGTTCTTC. Translating it yields CASSLAEGLQLSNEQFF.